This TCR beta chain is drawn from a study of blood T cell repertoires in COVID-19. Study summary: The analysed material was cDNA or gDNA that came from T cells, B-cell-depleted T cells, or PBMCs.

The CDR3 sequence is 16 residues long. Germline V CDR1 and CDR2: LGHNT, FRNRAP. V trimming: 3 bases; J trimming: 4 bases; junction bases outside the gene matches: 5. How the authors handled the data: Quantification of nucleated cells was approximated via reference gene primer amplification. Method: immunoSEQ multiplex PCR; TCRdb's copy keeps in-frame clones and lacks some. V and J calls and clone size are copied from that table; D and trimming were computed from the DNA. The top ten clones hold under 15% of a sample with 120,000 to 150,000 clones, around 87% of them seen once. Material for sequencing was peripheral blood. The chain links TRBV12-5 to TRBJ2-6; the match to TRBD1 covers 8 bases. The source is a man between 18 and 35 years old with COVID-19, enrolled during active disease. Written as DNA, the CDR3 is TGTGCTAGTGGTTTAGACAGGGGTCCCGGGGCCAACGTCCTGACTTTC. It specifies CASGLDRGPGANVLTF.